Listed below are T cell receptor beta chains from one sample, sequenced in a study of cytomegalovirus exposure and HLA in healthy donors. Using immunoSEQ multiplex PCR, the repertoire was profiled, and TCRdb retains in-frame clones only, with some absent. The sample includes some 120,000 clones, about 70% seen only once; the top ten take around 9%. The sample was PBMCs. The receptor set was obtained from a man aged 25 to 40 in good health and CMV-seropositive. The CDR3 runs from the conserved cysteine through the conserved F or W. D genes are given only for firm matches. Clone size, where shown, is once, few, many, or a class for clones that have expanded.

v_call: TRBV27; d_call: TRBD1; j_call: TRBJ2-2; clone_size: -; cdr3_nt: TGTGCCAGCAGTCCCCGACAGGGGGGCGGGGAGCTGTTTTTT; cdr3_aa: CASSPRQGGGELFF
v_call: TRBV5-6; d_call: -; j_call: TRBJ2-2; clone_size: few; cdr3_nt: TGTGCCAGCAGCGCGGACAGCGGGGAGCTGTTTTTT; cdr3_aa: CASSADSGELFF
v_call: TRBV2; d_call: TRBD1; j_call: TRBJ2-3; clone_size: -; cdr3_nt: TGTGCCAGCAGTGAGACCCTCGACAGGGTGACGGCAGATACGCAGTATTTT; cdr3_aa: CASSETLDRVTADTQYF
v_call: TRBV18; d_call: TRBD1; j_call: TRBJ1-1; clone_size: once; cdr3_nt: TGTGCCAGCTCACCCTTGGACAGGGGGGAGGGGACTGAAGCTTTCTTT; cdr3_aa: CASSPLDRGEGTEAFF
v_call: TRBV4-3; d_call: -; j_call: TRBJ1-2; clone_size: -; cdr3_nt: TGCGCCAGCAGCCAAGATGGAGGCAGGGGCTCACTAGGCTATGGCTACACCTTC; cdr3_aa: CASSQDGGRGSLGYGYTF
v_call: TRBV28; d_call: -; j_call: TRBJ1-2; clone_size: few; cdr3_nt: TGTGCCAGCAGTTCCGGCGAGGGCGCGGGCTATGGCTACACCTTC; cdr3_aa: CASSSGEGAGYGYTF
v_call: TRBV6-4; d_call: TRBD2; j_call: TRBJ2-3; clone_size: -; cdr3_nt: TGTGCCAGCAGTGTCCTAGCGGGTTTCACAGATACGCAGTATTTT; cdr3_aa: CASSVLAGFTDTQYF
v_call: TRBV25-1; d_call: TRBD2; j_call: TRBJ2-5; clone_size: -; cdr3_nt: TGTGCCAGCAGCCTAAGGAGGGCTAGCGGGAGCGGGAAAGAGACCCAGTACTTC; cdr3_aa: CASSLRRASGSGKETQYF
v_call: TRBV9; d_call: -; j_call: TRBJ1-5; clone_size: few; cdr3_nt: TGTGCCAGCAGCGTAGCTCCAGGGAGCAATCAGCCCCAGCATTTT; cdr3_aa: CASSVAPGSNQPQHF
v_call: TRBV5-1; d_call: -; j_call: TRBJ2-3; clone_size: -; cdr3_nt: TGCGCCAGCAGCACGACGGACTCCGGGGATACGCAGTATTTT; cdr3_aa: CASSTTDSGDTQYF
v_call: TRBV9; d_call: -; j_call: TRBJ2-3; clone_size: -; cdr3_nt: TGTGCCAGCAGCGTCCGGGACTTTAGCACAGATACGCAGTATTTT; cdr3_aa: CASSVRDFSTDTQYF
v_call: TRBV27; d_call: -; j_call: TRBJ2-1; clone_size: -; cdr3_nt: TGTGCCAGCAGCCCGGTTGGCGGAGGGTCCTACAATGAGCAGTTCTTC; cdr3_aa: CASSPVGGGSYNEQFF
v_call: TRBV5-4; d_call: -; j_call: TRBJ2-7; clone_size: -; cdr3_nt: TGTGCCAGCAGCCCTCCGACACCTCCCTACGAGCAGTACTTC; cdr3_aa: CASSPPTPPYEQYF
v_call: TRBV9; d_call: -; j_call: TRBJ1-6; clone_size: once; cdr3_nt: TGTGCCAGCGGGGAGAGCCCACCCCTCCACTTT; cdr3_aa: CASGESPPLHF
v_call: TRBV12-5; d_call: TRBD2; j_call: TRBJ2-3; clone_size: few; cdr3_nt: TGTGCTAGTGTCCTAGCGGGGGGGACCACAGATACGCAGTATTTT; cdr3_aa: CASVLAGGTTDTQYF
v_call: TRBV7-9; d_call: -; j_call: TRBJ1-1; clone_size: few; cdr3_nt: TGTGCCAGCAGCCCCACGGAAGGGGACACTGAAGCTTTCTTT; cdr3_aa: CASSPTEGDTEAFF
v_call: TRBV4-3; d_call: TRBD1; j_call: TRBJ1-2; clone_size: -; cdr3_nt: TGCGCCAGCAGCCAAGATTGGGGACAGAACTATGGCTACACCTTC; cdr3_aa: CASSQDWGQNYGYTF
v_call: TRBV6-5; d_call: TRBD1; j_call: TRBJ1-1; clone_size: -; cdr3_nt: TGTGCCAGCAGAGGATCAGGGGGCGCGAACACTGAAGCTTTCTTT; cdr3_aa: CASRGSGGANTEAFF
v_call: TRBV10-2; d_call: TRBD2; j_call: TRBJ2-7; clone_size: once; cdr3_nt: TGCGCCAGCAGGCGATGGACTAGCGGGGGGCAAAGGTCCTACGAGCAGTACTTC; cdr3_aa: CASRRWTSGGQRSYEQYF
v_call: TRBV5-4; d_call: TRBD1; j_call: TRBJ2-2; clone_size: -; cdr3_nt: TGTGCCAGCAGCTTGATGACAGGGCGGTGGACCGGGGAGCTGTTTTTT; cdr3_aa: CASSLMTGRWTGELFF
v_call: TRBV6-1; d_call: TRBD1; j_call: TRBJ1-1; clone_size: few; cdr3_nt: TGTGCCAGCAGTGCCCGGGACAGGAACACTGAAGCTTTCTTT; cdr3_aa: CASSARDRNTEAFF
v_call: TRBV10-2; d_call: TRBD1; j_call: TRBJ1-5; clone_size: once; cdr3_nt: TGCGCCAGCAGTGAGTGGGGGACAGTCAATCAGCCCCAGCATTTT; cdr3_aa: CASSEWGTVNQPQHF
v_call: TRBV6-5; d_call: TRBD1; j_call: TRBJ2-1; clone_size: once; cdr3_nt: TGTGCCAGCAGTCCACAAGGACAGGGGACAAATGAGCAGTTCTTC; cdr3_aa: CASSPQGQGTNEQFF
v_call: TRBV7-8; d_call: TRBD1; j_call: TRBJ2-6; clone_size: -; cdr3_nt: TGTGCCAGCAGCACTAGGGGGCAAGGGGCCAACGTCCTGACTTTC; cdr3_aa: CASSTRGQGANVLTF
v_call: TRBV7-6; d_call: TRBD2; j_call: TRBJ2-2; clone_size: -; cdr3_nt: TGTGCCAGCAGGACTAGCGGGAGGGCGGGTCGCGGGGAGCTGTTTTTT; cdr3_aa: CASRTSGRAGRGELFF
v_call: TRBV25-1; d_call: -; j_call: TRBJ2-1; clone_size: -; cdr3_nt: TGTGCCAGCAGGGGCGGGAAGACCTACAATGAGCAGTTCTTC; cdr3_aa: CASRGGKTYNEQFF
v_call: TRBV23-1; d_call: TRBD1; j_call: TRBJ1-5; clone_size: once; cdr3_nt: TGCGCCAGCAGTCAATACGGACAGGGGGGGCATCAGCCCCAGCATTTT; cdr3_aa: CASSQYGQGGHQPQHF
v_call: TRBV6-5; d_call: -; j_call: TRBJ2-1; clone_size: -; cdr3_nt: TGTGCCAGCAGGAAGAGTTCCAATGAGCAGTTCTTC; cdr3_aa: CASRKSSNEQFF
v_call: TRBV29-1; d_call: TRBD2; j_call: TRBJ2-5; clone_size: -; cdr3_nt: TGCAGCGGGAGGGTGCGGGAGGGGTACCAAGAGACCCAGTACTTC; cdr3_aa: CSGRVREGYQETQYF
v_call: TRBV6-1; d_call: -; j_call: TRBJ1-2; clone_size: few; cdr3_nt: TGTGCCAGCAGTGGGGGCAGGGTGAACTATGGCTACACCTTC; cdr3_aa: CASSGGRVNYGYTF
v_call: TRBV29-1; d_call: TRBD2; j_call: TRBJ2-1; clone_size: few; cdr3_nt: TGCAGCGTTGAAGCAGGGACTAGCGGTTACAATGAGCAGTTCTTC; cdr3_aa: CSVEAGTSGYNEQFF
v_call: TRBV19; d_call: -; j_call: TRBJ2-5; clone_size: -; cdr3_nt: TGTGCCAGTAAAGAATTCGAGCAAGAGACCCAGTACTTC; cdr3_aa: CASKEFEQETQYF
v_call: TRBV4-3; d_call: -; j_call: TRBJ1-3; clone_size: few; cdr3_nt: TGCGCCAGCAGCCAAGATTTGGCTGCTGGAAACACCATATATTTT; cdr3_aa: CASSQDLAAGNTIYF
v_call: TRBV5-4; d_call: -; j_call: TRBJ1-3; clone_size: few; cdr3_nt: TGTGCCAGCAGCTTGGCCGGGGTGTACGACACCATATATTTT; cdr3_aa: CASSLAGVYDTIYF
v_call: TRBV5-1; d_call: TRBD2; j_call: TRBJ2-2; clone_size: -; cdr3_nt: TGCGCCAGCAGCTTCAGCGGGGGGACAAACACCGGGGAGCTGTTTTTT; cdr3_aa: CASSFSGGTNTGELFF
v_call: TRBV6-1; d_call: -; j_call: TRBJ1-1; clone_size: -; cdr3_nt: TGTGCCAGCAGGTTAGAGTTAGGAGTGAACACTGAAGCTTTCTTT; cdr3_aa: CASRLELGVNTEAFF
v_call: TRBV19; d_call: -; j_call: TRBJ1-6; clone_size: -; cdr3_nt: TGTGCCAGTAGGGACAACGATAATTCACCCCTCCACTTT; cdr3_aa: CASRDNDNSPLHF
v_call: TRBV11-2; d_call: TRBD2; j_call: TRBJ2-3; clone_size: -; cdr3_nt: TGTGCCAGCAGCTTAAATGGACTAGCGGGGACAGATACGCAGTATTTT; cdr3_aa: CASSLNGLAGTDTQYF
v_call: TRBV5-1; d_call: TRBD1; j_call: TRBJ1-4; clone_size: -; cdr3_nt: TGCGCCAGCAGCGTACAGGGGACCTCTGGTGAAAAACTGTTTTTT; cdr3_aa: CASSVQGTSGEKLFF
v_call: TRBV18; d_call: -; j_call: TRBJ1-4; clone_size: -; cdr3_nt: TGTGCCAGCTCACCAACGAGGGGGACAACTAATGAAAAACTGTTTTTT; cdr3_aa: CASSPTRGTTNEKLFF
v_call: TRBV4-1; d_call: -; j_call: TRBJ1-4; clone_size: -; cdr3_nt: TGCGCCAGCAGCCAAGGGCAGGGAAGAAACGAAAAACTGTTTTTT; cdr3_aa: CASSQGQGRNEKLFF
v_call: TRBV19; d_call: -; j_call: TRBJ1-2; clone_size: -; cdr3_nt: TGTGCCAGTAGTGGACAGAGTTATAACTATGGCTACACCTTC; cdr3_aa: CASSGQSYNYGYTF
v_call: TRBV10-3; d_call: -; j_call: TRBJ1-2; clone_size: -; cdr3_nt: TGTGCCACCACCGGCCGGGCTCGGGGTGACGGCTACACCTTC; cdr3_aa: CATTGRARGDGYTF
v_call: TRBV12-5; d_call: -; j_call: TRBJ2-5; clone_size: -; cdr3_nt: TGTGCTAGTGGTTCGTTACAGGGTCTACCGGGGGAGACCCAGTACTTC; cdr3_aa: CASGSLQGLPGETQYF
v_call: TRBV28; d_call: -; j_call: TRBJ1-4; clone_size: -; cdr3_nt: TGTGCCAGCAGTGGGGGGTATTATGCAACTAATGAAAAACTGTTTTTT; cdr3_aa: CASSGGYYATNEKLFF
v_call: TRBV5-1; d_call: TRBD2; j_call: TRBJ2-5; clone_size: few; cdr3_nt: TGCGCCAGCAGCGCGGGACTACAACAAGAGACCCAGTACTTC; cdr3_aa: CASSAGLQQETQYF
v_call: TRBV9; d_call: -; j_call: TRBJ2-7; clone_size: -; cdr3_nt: TGTGCCAGCAGCCCCCCAGGGGTTGAGTACGAGCAGTACTTC; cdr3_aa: CASSPPGVEYEQYF
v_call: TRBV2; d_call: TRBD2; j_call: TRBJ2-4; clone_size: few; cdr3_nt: TGTGCCAGCAGACCCGGACTAGCGGGTCCAAACATTCAGTACTTC; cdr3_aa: CASRPGLAGPNIQYF
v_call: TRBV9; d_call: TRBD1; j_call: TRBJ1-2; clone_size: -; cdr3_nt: TGTGCCAGCAGCGTAGGGGGACAGAACTATGGCTACACCTTC; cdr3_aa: CASSVGGQNYGYTF
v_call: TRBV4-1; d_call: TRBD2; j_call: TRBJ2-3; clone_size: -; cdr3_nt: TGCGCCAGCAGCCGAAGCCCCCTAGCGGTGGGCACAGATACGCAGTATTTT; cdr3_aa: CASSRSPLAVGTDTQYF
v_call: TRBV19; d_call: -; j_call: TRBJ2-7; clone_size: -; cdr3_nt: TGTGCCAGTAATCCTGGGCCTAGCACGGTAAGGTACGAGCAGTACTTC; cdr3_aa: CASNPGPSTVRYEQYF
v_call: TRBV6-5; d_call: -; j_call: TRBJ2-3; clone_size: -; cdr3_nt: TGTGCCAGCAGTTCCGGACTCACAATACAGTATTTT; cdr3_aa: CASSSGLTIQYF
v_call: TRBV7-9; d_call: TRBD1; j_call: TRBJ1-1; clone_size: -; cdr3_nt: TGTGCCAGCAGCCTCCAGACAGGGATGAACACTGAAGCTTTCTTT; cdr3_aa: CASSLQTGMNTEAFF
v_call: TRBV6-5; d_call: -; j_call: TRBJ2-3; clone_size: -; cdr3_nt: TGTGCCAGCCGTCGAGGGTTAACAGATACGCAGTATTTT; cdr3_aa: CASRRGLTDTQYF